The TCR beta chain under discussion was sequenced for a study of blood T cell repertoires in COVID-19 (dated by TCRdb to 2018 to 2021). Describing the broader study: Samples covering the acute and convalescent phases of COVID-19 were provided by collaborators in the United States, Italy and Spain. The dataset comprised deeply sampled blood TCRbeta repertoires from subjects exposed to, actively infected with, or recovered from COVID-19. The repertoires were released in a freely available public database intended as a resource for research on the immune response to SARS-CoV-2. The samples were drawn from two sources: the first 160 participants of the ongoing ImmuneRACE study, and 1,200 or so subjects contributed by 6 global collaborators. The material from the prospective study consisted of cDNA or gDNA derived from T cells, B-cell-depleted T cells, or PBMCs. Where available, HLA class I and class II types were obtained from metadata supplied by the sample provider rather than from assay-based typing. Nearly every sample came with metadata listing a de-identified subject ID, COVID-19 status, age in years and sex.

Results the study describes overall, beyond this receptor: The quantity of clinical and demographic metadata differed by source and by participant and was supplied without curation.

V lost 6 bases and J lost 6 bases, and the count of bases not matched to a germline gene is 9. The germline V gene gives CDR1 as MDHEN and CDR2 as SYDVKM. Its CDR3 holds 14 amino acids, cysteine through phenylalanine. The only DNA kept is the CDR3, 42 bases in frame from the first base. To note about this clone: The target of this receptor is not known. Base-call qualities are not available, and no considerably larger clone is one nucleotide away.

The immunoSEQ Assay, a bias-controlled multiplex PCR, was used to amplify TCRbeta CDR3 regions from genomic DNA. Per the original workflow: Within the assay, amplification of reference gene primers was used to estimate how many nucleated cells each sample contained. Sequence reads were collapsed and filtered to measure the absolute abundance of every unique TCRbeta CDR3 rearrangement. Productive Simpson clonality was computed per sample as the square root of Simpson's diversity index over productive rearrangements. TCRdb retrieved this table from immuneACCESS and kept in-frame rearrangements only. Not all clones are present; in checked studies, unresolved V genes account for under half, and no reason is known for the remainder. The DNA gave D and trimming, while V, J and clone size come from that table. The sample profile shows more than 90,000 clones; 85% to 95% of them were found once. The top ten clones comprise 5.7% of the sample.

The collaborating institutions used their own protocols to collect whole blood in K2EDTA tubes. Collaborator samples were shipped for TCRbeta analysis as frozen whole blood, isolated PBMCs, or DNA extracted from either sample type. The clonotype was recovered from a man aged 45-65 years with active COVID-19. Sequenced: peripheral blood. The chain joins TRBV28 to TRBJ2-7, with TRBD1 identical over 9 junction bases. For the CDR3, the sequence is CASRGDRDSLEQYF. Here is the DNA: TGTGCCAGCAGGGGGGACAGGGACTCTCTCGAGCAGTACTTC.